Listed below are T cell receptor beta chains from one sample, sequenced in a study of blood T cells in healthy people across ages. TCRdb re-analysed the 5' RACE reads in MiXCR, keeping a single row per CDR3 protein. Counted here are approximately 690,000 distinct CDR3 sequences, around 38% occurring once; the ten biggest clones make up about 30%. Material: blood. The receptors shown here come from a man at least 80 years old in good health. Both conserved end residues are part of each CDR3. The order of the fields is J gene, V gene, CDR3 protein.

>TRBJ2-7|TRBV20-1
CSARQDGRSYEQYF
>TRBJ2-1|TRBV7-2
CASSARTGYNEQFF
>TRBJ2-5|TRBV24-1
CATSVGEETQYF
>TRBJ2-5|TRBV29-1
CSQVAGGNEQYF
>.|TRBV4-1
CASSLGTAAPGGKTQYF
>TRBJ2-5|TRBV29-1
CRFREETQYF
>TRBJ2-1|TRBV20-1
CSARDSSGSSYNEQFF
>TRBJ2-5|TRBV15
CATSNDQGGPETQYF
>.|TRBV4-3
CASSRQGSSYNEQYF
>TRBJ1-2|TRBV29-1
CSVERDRGYYGYTF
>TRBJ2-4|TRBV7-2
CASSLGLAGAGSRNIQYF
>TRBJ1-1|TRBV7-9
CASSSRDSMNTEAFF
>TRBJ2-1|TRBV30
CAWSVRGSAYNEQFF
>TRBJ2-2|TRBV4-3
CASSQEGKRERVTGELFF
>TRBJ2-7|TRBV7-2
CASSLGGVNYEQYF
>TRBJ2-7|TRBV7-2
CASSLLSGGSYNEQYF
>TRBJ1-4|TRBV21-1
CASSKGHRGRKLFF
>TRBJ1-2|TRBV20-1
CSAENRGYGYTF
>TRBJ2-2|TRBV5-1
CASSSTGTSGNTGELFF
>TRBJ2-3|TRBV5-1
CASLKAGRTDTQYF
>TRBJ2-5|TRBV13
CASSLEPGEETQYF
>TRBJ1-4|TRBV20-1
CSAREGARNEKLFF
>TRBJ1-1|TRBV29-1
CSVERQRGTEAFF
>TRBJ2-3|TRBV28
CASSLPRSGGARTDTQYF
>TRBJ1-2|TRBV10-3
CAISNPQGHYGYTF